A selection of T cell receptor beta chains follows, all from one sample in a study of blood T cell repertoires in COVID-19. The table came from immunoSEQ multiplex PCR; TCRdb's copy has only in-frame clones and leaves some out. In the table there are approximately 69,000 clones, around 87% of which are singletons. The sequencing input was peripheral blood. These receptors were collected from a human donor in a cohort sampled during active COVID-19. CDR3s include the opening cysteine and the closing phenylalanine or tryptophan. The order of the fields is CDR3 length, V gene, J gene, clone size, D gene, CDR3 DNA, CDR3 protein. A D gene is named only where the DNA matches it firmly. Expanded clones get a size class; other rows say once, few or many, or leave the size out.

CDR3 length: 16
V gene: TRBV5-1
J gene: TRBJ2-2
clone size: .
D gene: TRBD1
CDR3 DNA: TGCGCCAGCAGCTACACAGGGGGCGCGAACACCGGGGAGCTGTTTTTT
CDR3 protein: CASSYTGGANTGELFF

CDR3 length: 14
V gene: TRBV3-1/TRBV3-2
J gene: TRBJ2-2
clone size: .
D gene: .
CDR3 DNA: TGTGCCAGCAGCCAAGATACAGTCGCCGGGGAGCTGTTTTTT
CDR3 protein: CASSQDTVAGELFF

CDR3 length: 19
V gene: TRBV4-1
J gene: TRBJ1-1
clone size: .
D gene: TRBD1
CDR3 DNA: TGCGCCAGCAGCCAAGGGGCGGACGAACCGGGACAGGGGGCCACTGAAGCTTTCTTT
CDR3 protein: CASSQGADEPGQGATEAFF

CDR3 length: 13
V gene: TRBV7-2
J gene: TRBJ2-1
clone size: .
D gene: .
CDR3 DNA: TGTGCCAGCAGCTTAAGTGGGGGGAATGAGCAGTTCTTC
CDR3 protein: CASSLSGGNEQFF

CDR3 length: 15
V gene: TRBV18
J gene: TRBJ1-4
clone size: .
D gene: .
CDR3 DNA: TGTGCCAGCTCACCTTACCCGCAGTACGCTGAAAAACTGTTTTTT
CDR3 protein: CASSPYPQYAEKLFF

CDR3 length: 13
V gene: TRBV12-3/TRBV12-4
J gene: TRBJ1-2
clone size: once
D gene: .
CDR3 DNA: TGTGCCAGCAGGAAAGGGGGAAACTATGGCTACACCTTC
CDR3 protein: CASRKGGNYGYTF

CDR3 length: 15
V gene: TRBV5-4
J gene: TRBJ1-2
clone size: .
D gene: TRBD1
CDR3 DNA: TGTGCCAGCATAGACAGGGGGCGCTGGGACTATGGCTACACCTTC
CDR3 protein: CASIDRGRWDYGYTF

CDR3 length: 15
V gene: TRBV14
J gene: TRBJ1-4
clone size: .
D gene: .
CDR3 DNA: TGTGCCAGCAGCCCACGGGAGGGCTTCGGGGAAAAACTGTTTTTT
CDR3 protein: CASSPREGFGEKLFF

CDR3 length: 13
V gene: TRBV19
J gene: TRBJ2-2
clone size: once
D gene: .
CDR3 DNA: TGTGCCAGTACCATCGGGGGGCCCGGGGAGCTGTTTTTT
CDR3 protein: CASTIGGPGELFF

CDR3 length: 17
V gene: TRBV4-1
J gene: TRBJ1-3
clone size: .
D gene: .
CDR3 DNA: TGCGCCAGCAGCCAAGATAGTGGGGCGCGGGGAAGAAACACCATATATTTT
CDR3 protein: CASSQDSGARGRNTIYF

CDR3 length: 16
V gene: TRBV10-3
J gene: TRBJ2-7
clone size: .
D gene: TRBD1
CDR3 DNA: TGTGCCATCAGTGAGTCCCTAGGACAGGAGGCCTACGAGCAGTACTTC
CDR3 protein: CAISESLGQEAYEQYF

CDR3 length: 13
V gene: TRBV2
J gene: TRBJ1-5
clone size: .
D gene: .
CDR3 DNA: TGTGCCAGCAACAGGGCCAGCAATCAGCCCCAGCATTTT
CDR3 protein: CASNRASNQPQHF

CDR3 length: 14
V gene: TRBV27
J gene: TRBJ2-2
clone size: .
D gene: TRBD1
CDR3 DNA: TGTGCCAGCCGAAGACAGGGGGCGTCCGGGGAGCTGTTTTTT
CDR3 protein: CASRRQGASGELFF

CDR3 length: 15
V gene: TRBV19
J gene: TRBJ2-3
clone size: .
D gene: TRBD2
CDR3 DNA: TGTGCCAGTAGTATGGGGCTAGCGGGCACAGATACGCAGTATTTT
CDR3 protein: CASSMGLAGTDTQYF

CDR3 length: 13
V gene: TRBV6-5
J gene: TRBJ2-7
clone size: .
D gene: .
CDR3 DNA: TGTGCCAGCAGTTACGCGGCCAGCTACGAGCAGTACTTC
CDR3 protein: CASSYAASYEQYF

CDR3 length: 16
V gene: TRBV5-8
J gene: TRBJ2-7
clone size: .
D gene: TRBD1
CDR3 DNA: TGTGCCAGCAGTTCGGACAGGGAAAAGGGGGGTTACGAGCAGTACTTC
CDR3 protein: CASSSDREKGGYEQYF

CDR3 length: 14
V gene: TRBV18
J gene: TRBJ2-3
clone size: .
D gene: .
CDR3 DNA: TGTGCCAGCTCATTTACAGGGAGCACAGATACGCAGTATTTT
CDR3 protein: CASSFTGSTDTQYF

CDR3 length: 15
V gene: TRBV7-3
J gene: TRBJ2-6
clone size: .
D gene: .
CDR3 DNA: TGTGCCAGCAGCTTCGGGTTCTCTGGGGCCAACGTCCTGACTTTC
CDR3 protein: CASSFGFSGANVLTF

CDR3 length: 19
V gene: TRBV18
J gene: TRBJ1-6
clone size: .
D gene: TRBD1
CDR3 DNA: TGTGCCAGCTCACCATTTGGGGACAGGGGGATTTCCTATAATTCACCCCTCCACTTT
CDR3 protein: CASSPFGDRGISYNSPLHF

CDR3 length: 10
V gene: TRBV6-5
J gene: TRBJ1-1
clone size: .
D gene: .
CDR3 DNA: TGTGCCAGCGTTCCCGGCGGAGCTTTCTTT
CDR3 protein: CASVPGGAFF

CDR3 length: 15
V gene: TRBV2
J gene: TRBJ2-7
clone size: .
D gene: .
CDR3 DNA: TGTGCCAGCTCGCAGTTTAGGGGCGGGACCTACGAGCAGTACTTC
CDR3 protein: CASSQFRGGTYEQYF

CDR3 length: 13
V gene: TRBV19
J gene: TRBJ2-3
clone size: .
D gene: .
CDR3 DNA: TGTGCCAGTAGTGATATAGGGGCAGATACGCAGTATTTT
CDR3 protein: CASSDIGADTQYF

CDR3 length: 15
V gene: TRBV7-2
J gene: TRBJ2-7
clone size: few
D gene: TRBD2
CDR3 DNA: TGTGCCAGCAGCTCCCCTAGCGGGGATTTCTACGAGCAGTACTTC
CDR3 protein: CASSSPSGDFYEQYF

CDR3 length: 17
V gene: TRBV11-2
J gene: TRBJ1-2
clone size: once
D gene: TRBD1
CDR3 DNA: TGTGCCAGCAGCTTAGTTTCACAGGGGGCAGGTGGCTATGGCTACACCTTC
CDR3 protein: CASSLVSQGAGGYGYTF

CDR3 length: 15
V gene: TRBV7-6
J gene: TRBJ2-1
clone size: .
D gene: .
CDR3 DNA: TGTGCCAGCAGCTCCGGGACTTCACCCTACAATGAGCAGTTCTTC
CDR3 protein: CASSSGTSPYNEQFF

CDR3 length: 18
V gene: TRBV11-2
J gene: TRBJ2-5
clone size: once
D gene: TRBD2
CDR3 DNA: TGTGCCAGCAGCCCGCGACTAGCGGGGGGGCCCCGACAAGAGACCCAGTACTTC
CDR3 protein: CASSPRLAGGPRQETQYF

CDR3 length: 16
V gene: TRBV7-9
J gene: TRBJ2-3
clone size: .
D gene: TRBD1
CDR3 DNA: TGTGCCAGCAGCTTGCCGGGACAGGGGCTCACAGATACGCAGTATTTT
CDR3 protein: CASSLPGQGLTDTQYF

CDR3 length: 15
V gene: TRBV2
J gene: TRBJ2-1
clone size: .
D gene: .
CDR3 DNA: TGTGCCAGCAGTGGAGTCGGACTTCTGCGGAATGAGCAGTTCTTC
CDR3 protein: CASSGVGLLRNEQFF

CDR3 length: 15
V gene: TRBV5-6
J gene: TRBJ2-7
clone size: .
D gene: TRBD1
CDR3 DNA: TGTGCCAGCAGCGGGAGGACAGGGACCTCCTACGAGCAGTACTTC
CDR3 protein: CASSGRTGTSYEQYF